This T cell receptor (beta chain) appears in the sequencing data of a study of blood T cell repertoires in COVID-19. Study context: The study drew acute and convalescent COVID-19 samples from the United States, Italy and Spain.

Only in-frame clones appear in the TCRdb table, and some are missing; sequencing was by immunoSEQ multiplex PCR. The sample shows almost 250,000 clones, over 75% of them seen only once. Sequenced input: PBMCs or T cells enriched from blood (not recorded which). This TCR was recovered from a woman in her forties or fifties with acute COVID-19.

The CDR3 sequence: CATSGYSLQETQYF. The CDR3 nucleotides read TGTGCCACCAGTGGATACAGTCTCCAAGAGACCCAGTACTTC. The chain is built from TRBV24-1 and TRBJ2-5; D remains unclear. The ends were cut back, 5 bases at V and 1 base at J, with 10 bases in the middle. The CDR3 is made up of 14 amino acids. Per the germline V gene, CDR1 is KGHDR and CDR2 is SFDVKD.